Listed here are 26 T cell receptor beta chains from one sample, sequenced in a study of cytomegalovirus exposure and HLA in healthy donors. The PCR used 60 Vbeta and 13 Jbeta primers. TCRdb's copy holds only in-frame clones and misses some; the assay was immunoSEQ multiplex PCR. The sample has 150,000 to 250,000 clones. The material sequenced was PBMCs. The receptors shown here come from a boy between 10 and 17 years old in good health and CMV-seronegative.

DNA of the CDR3: TGTGCCAGTAAATCGGGACAGATTAATTCACCCCTCCACTTT. It translates to CASKSGQINSPLHF. The chain recombines TRBV19 with TRBJ1-6; TRBD1 matches 7 bases. The CDR3 runs 14 residues. Germline V gene sequence: CDR1 LNHDA, CDR2 SQIVND (reference sequence). Trimming took 7 bases from V and 6 from J; bases not matched to a gene: 6.

CDR3 protein: CASSQNDRASYEQYF. CDR3 sequence (DNA): TGTGCCAGCAGCCAAAACGACAGGGCGAGCTACGAGCAGTACTTC. The J gene is TRBJ2-7, the V gene TRBV6-6; 7 bases are shared with TRBD1. The V gene end was trimmed by 6 bases and the J gene end by 3 bases; junction bases not matched to a gene: 11. Germline V gene lookup returns CDR1 MNHNY and CDR2 SVGAGI (reference sequence). The length of the CDR3 is 15 residues.

The chain has TRBV6-1 and TRBJ2-5, with D tentatively TRBD2 (6 bases). The V end was cut by 6 bases, the J end by 7 bases, with 18 bases between. The germline CDR1 and CDR2 sequences are MNHNS and SASEGT. The CDR3 totals 14 residues. CDR3 nucleotide sequence: TGTGCCAGCAGCGAGGGGCCTAGCGAGGGGACCCAGTACTTC. Translated: CASSEGPSEGTQYF.

This rearrangement joins TRBV27 to TRBJ1-1; 9 bases match TRBD1. CDR1 is MNHEY, CDR2 SMNVEV, per germline (reference sequence). The CDR3 is 15 amino acids. V lost 6 bases, J lost 1 base, and 6 bases stayed unmatched. CDR3 sequence (DNA): TGTGCCAGCAGGACAGGGGGATATGGGAACACTGAAGCTTTCTTT. It encodes CASRTGGYGNTEAFF.

The gene calls are TRBV29-1 and TRBJ2-1, with 9 bases aligning to TRBD2. The CDR3 extends over 14 amino acids. V was pared by 8 bases and J by 4 bases, with 9 bases of the junction left unmatched. CDR1 SQVTM and CDR2 ANQGSEA come from the germline V gene. The DNA of the CDR3 is TGCAGCTCTGAGCGTCTAGCGGGGTACAATGAGCAGTTCTTC. Amino acids: CSSERLAGYNEQFF.

This chain joins TRBV27 and TRBJ2-7, with D perhaps matching TRBD2 (7 bases). The CDR3 is 16 residues long. Germline V CDR1 and CDR2: MNHEY, SMNVEV (reference sequence). V was clipped by 5 bases and J by 0 bases, with 17 bases between them. The CDR3 is CASSLYRGGVSYEQYF. Written as DNA, the CDR3 is TGTGCCAGCAGTCTATATAGGGGGGGGGTCTCCTACGAGCAGTACTTC.

V is TRBV7-9 and J is TRBJ2-5, with D perhaps matching TRBD2 (6 bases). The assigned J gene may be wrong: the sequence end matches TRBJ2-7 better. CDR3 length: 14 residues. Per the germline V gene, CDR1 is SEHNR and CDR2 is FQNEAQ (reference sequence). This CDR3 is CASSLGGGNYEQYF. DNA for the CDR3: TGTGCCAGCAGCTTAGGGGGCGGGAACTACGAGCAGTACTTC.

This chain links TRBV9 with TRBJ2-3, with 7 bases aligning to TRBD2. V shed 6 bases, J shed 0 bases, and the junction held 4 bases outside the gene matches. This CDR3 region has 14 residues. CDR1 and CDR2 from the germline V gene are SGDLS and YYNGEE. The CDR3 DNA sequence: TGTGCCAGCACCCTGGGGGGGAGCACAGATACGCAGTATTTT. It is translated as CASTLGGSTDTQYF.

The chain recombines TRBV30 with TRBJ1-2; 8 nucleotides agree with TRBD1. With V trimmed by 2 bases and J by 6 bases, 8 bases remained unmatched. Germline CDR1 reads GTSNPN; CDR2 reads SVGIG (reference sequence). The CDR3 runs to 14 residues. This CDR3 reads CAWSPIDRGDGYTF. As DNA, the CDR3 is TGTGCCTGGAGTCCCATAGACAGGGGTGATGGCTACACCTTC.

The genes are TRBV4-1 and TRBJ2-5; TRBD1 aligns across 8 bases. The J call is doubtful: the DNA matches TRBJ2-7 better. The CDR3 sequence is 14 residues long. CDR1 MGHRA and CDR2 YSYEKL come from the germline V gene. The CDR3 sequence: CASSRGQGVYEQYF. The CDR3 DNA reads as TGCGCCAGCAGCCGTGGACAGGGCGTGTACGAGCAGTACTTC.

CDR3 protein: CASSLSSGGEYNEQFF. In nucleotides, the CDR3 is TGTGCCAGCAGCTTATCATCTGGCGGGGAATACAATGAGCAGTTCTTC. The chain carries TRBV7-9 and TRBJ2-1, with D possibly matching TRBD2 (6 bases). V was trimmed by 2 bases and J by 4 bases, leaving 15 bases between them. Looked up from germline, CDR1 is SEHNR and CDR2 is FQNEAQ (reference sequence). This CDR3 has 16 residues.

The chain couples TRBV4-1 to TRBJ1-2; TRBD1 is a possible D gene (6 bases). V was clipped by 8 bases and J by 4 bases, with 20 bases between them. The CDR3 is made up of 15 amino acids. The germline gives CDR1 MGHRA, CDR2 YSYEKL. CDR3 coding DNA: TGCGCCAGCGGCAGCCCGCTTGGACAGACCTATGGCTACACCTTC. It yields the protein CASGSPLGQTYGYTF.

The chain combines TRBV7-9 with TRBJ1-2, with TRBD1 identical over 10 bases. Germline V gives CDR1 SEHNR, CDR2 FQNEAQ (reference sequence). The V segment lost 4 bases and the J segment 7 bases; nucleotides outside the gene matches: 9. This CDR3 region has 15 residues. This chain's CDR3 is CASSSEGQGESGYTF. DNA of the CDR3: TGTGCCAGCAGCTCAGAAGGACAGGGGGAGAGTGGCTACACCTTC.

The J gene is TRBJ2-5, the V gene TRBV30, with 9 nucleotides matching TRBD2. V lost 0 bases and J lost 11; bases outside the gene matches: 16. CDR1 GTSNPN and CDR2 SVGIG come from the germline V gene (reference sequence). The CDR3 covers 16 residues. CDR3 sequence: CAWSVGGGAYFREQYF. The CDR3 nucleotides read TGTGCCTGGAGTGTGGGCGGGGGGGCCTACTTCCGTGAGCAGTACTTC.

The V call is TRBV7-3, the J call TRBJ2-3, with D possibly matching TRBD2 (5 bases). The CDR3 loop spans 15 amino acids. V lost 8 bases and J 2 bases, leaving 17 bases between the germline ends. Germline CDR1 and CDR2: SGHTA and FQGTGA. The CDR3, as DNA: TGTGCCAGCGGCAACCTGATGAGGGCCACAGATACGCAGTATTTT. Translation: CASGNLMRATDTQYF.

The rearrangement uses TRBV5-4 and TRBJ2-3, with D perhaps matching TRBD1 (6 bases). V was cut by 6 bases and J by 2 bases, with 10 bases left in between. This CDR3 has 13 residues. Germline V gene lookup returns CDR1 SGHNT and CDR2 YYREEE (reference sequence). CDR3 DNA: TGTGCCAGCAATGGGGGCATCACAGATACGCAGTATTTT. This sequence encodes CASNGGITDTQYF.

The chain joins TRBV4-3 to TRBJ2-1; 9 nucleotides match TRBD2. Germline loops: CDR1 LGHNA, CDR2 YSLEER. The CDR3 has 13 residues. Trimming cost V 6 bases and J 10 bases; bases outside gene matches: 7. The CDR3: CASRGKAGGEQFF. For the CDR3, the DNA is TGCGCCAGCAGGGGGAAAGCGGGGGGCGAGCAGTTCTTC.

The V and J genes are TRBV7-9 and TRBJ1-1; 8 bases agree with TRBD1. Trimming cost V 2 bases and J 5 bases; bases outside gene matches: 10. This CDR3 has 16 amino acids. Looked up from germline, CDR1 is SEHNR and CDR2 is FQNEAQ (reference sequence). The CDR3 region is CASSLFPQGAKTEAFF. CDR3 nucleotides: TGTGCCAGCAGCTTATTCCCCCAGGGGGCGAAGACTGAAGCTTTCTTT.

The V gene is TRBV28, the J gene TRBJ1-2; D is unclear. The CDR3 covers 13 residues. Germline CDR1 MDHEN, CDR2 SYDVKM. Trimming shortened V by 2 bases and J by 4 bases, and 8 bases separated the two germline ends. The CDR3 sequence: CASSLLRSYGYTF. CDR3 DNA sequence: TGTGCCAGCAGTTTACTTCGTAGCTATGGCTACACCTTC.

V and J are TRBV5-1 and TRBJ2-5; TRBD2 aligns across 15 bases. The length of the CDR3 is 16 residues. CDR1 is SGHRS, CDR2 YFSETQ, per germline. Losses at the gene ends were 4 bases for V and 5 bases for J; bases not matched to a gene: 6. As DNA, the CDR3 is TGCGCCAGCAGCCAAGGACTAGCGGGGGGGCCGGAGACCCAGTACTTC. It specifies CASSQGLAGGPETQYF.

V gene TRBV20-1 combines with J gene TRBJ2-7; D gene uncertain. V lost 5 bases to trimming and J lost 5 bases, with 10 bases between them. The CDR3 loop spans 11 amino acids. Germline CDR1 is DFQATT and CDR2 is SNEGSKA (reference sequence). The CDR3 DNA follows: TGCAGTGCTGCCCCAACTCACGAGCAGTACTTC. It specifies CSAAPTHEQYF.

V gene TRBV27 combines with J gene TRBJ2-1; D may be TRBD1 (5 bases). Deletions cut 4 bases from V and 1 base from J, with 8 bases between. The CDR3 totals 14 residues. From germline, CDR1 is MNHEY and CDR2 SMNVEV (reference sequence). This chain's CDR3 is CASSSAGSYNEQFF. CDR3 bases: TGTGCCAGCAGTTCGGCAGGGTCCTACAATGAGCAGTTCTTC.

This chain uses TRBV7-6 with TRBJ1-2, with 11 positions matching TRBD1. The CDR3 totals 15 residues. V lost 4 bases to trimming and J lost 7 bases; unmatched junction nucleotides: 8. CDR1 is SGHVS and CDR2 is FNYEAQ in the germline V gene. DNA for the CDR3: TGTGCCAGCAGCTCCGGGACAGGGGGGTCAATTGGCTACACCTTC. Its protein is CASSSGTGGSIGYTF.

The chain is built from TRBV25-1 and TRBJ2-7, with a weak D call TRBD1 (6 bases). The germline V gene encodes CDR1 MGHDK and CDR2 SYGVNS. The CDR3 extends over 14 amino acids. Trimming took off 1 base at V and 3 bases at J, with 10 bases between the two ends. CDR3 sequence (DNA): TGTGCCAGCAGTGAATCCGGCAGGGGCTACGAGCAGTACTTC. This translates into CASSESGRGYEQYF.

The chain is built from TRBV6-5 and TRBJ2-2; weak D call: TRBD2 (6 bases). CDR3 length equals 14 residues. CDR1 MNHEY and CDR2 SVGAGI come from the germline V gene. V was shortened by 8 bases and J by 0 bases, with 10 bases between the two germline ends. CDR3 loop: CASYAGSNTGELFF. CDR3 DNA sequence: TGTGCCAGCTACGCGGGGTCGAACACCGGGGAGCTGTTTTTT.

V usage is TRBV2 and J usage is TRBJ2-7, with 11 nucleotides matching TRBD2. The CDR3 extends over 16 amino acids. Germline V gene lookup returns CDR1 SNHLY and CDR2 FYNNEI. The V and J ends lost 5 bases and 4 bases, in that order; junction bases with no gene match: 10. The CDR3 sequence is CASSTAASGGKYEQYF. For the CDR3, the DNA is TGTGCCAGCAGTACGGCGGCTAGCGGGGGGAAGTACGAGCAGTACTTC. The full variable domain, its missing parts supplied by reference TRBV2 and TRBJ2-7, is EPEVTQTPSHQVTQMGQEVILRCVPISNHLYFYWYRQILGQKVEFLVSFYNNEISEKSEIFDDQFSVERPDGSNFTLKIRSTKLEDSAMYFCASSTAASGGKYEQYFGPGTRLTVT.